This TCR beta chain is drawn from a study of OX40 agonist ivuxolimab in advanced cancers. Whole-study findings and limits: It was also the case that some nonresponders had low normalized T-cell clonal expansion.

Comment on this clone: As yet, its antigen is unknown.

The timepoints at which blood was sampled were baseline, cycle 4 day 1, and cycle 7 day 1. V gave up 5 bases and J gave up 3 bases; unmatched junction bases: 21. CDR1 LGHNA and CDR2 YNFKEQ come from the germline V gene. The CDR3 consists of 19 residues. The table came from immunoSEQ multiplex PCR; TCRdb's copy has only in-frame clones and leaves some out. Of under 80,000 clones listed, over 90% are singletons. The chain links TRBV4-2 to TRBJ1-1, with TRBD1 matching 7 bases. The sequenced sample was CD4+ or CD8+ T cells sorted from blood, obtained in a trial of the OX40 agonist ivuxolimab. The clonotype comes from an adult with an advanced solid tumor such as melanoma, head and neck, liver or kidney cancer. CDR3 sequence reads: CASSGAPRGAGGEYTEAFF. CDR3 DNA sequence: TGTGCCAGCAGCGGTGCACCTAGGGGGGCAGGGGGTGAGTACACTGAAGCTTTCTTT.